These 20 T cell receptor beta chains were all obtained from the same sample, sequenced in a study of graft-versus-host responses after intestinal transplantation. Here immunoSEQ multiplex PCR was the method, and the copy in TCRdb shows in-frame clones only, minus some. The data contain 9,500 to 10,000 clones, around 94% of them singletons. The starting material was PBMCs, obtained 8 days after intestinal transplant. The receptor set was obtained from a human patient who received an intestinal transplant, so some T cells may come from the graft donor.

The CDR3 DNA reads TGTGCCAGCAGCCAAGGGGCAGGGGTGGATGGCTACACCTTC. It encodes CASSQGAGVDGYTF. The chain joins TRBV4-2 to TRBJ1-2, with a weak D call TRBD1 (6 bases). Germline CDR1 reads LGHNA; CDR2 reads YNFKEQ. CDR3 length: 14 residues. The germline V and J ends were trimmed by 1 base and 6 bases, with 12 bases remaining between them.

This chain links TRBV5-1 with TRBJ2-5; TRBD2 matches at 8 bases. The CDR3 has 16 residues. The ends lost 4 bases at V and 4 bases at J; junction bases unmatched: 12. The germline V gene has CDR1 SGHRS and CDR2 YFSETQ. DNA of the CDR3: TGCGCCAGCAGCCCGGGCGCGGGAGGACGCCGAGAGACCCAGTACTTC. Encoded protein: CASSPGAGGRRETQYF.

The rearrangement uses TRBV7-9 and TRBJ2-7; D is unclear. The V gene's germline CDR1 is SEHNR and CDR2 FQNEAQ (reference sequence). The V and J ends lost 5 bases and 2 bases respectively, with 16 bases between them. The CDR3 loop spans 15 amino acids. This CDR3 is CASSLGVGTTYEQYF. CDR3 DNA: TGTGCCAGCAGCCTTGGTGTGGGTACTACCTACGAGCAGTACTTC. Supplemented by reference TRBV7-9 and TRBJ2-7, the full variable domain reads DTGVSQNPRHKITKRGQNVTFRCDPISEHNRLYWYRQTLGQGPEFLTYFQNEAQLEKSRLLSDRFSAERPKGSFSTLEIQRTEQGDSAMYLCASSLGVGTTYEQYFGPGTRLTVT.

The chain couples TRBV28 to TRBJ2-5, with D uncertain. Trimming removed 6 bases at V and 2 bases at J, with 13 bases between. Germline CDR1 is MDHEN and CDR2 is SYDVKM. The CDR3 extends over 14 amino acids. The CDR3 loop is CASRRRNPQETQYF. The DNA of the CDR3 is TGTGCCAGCAGACGAAGGAATCCTCAAGAGACCCAGTACTTC.

This clone appeared a single time. The chain links TRBV5-6 to TRBJ2-1; D unclear. V was shortened by 0 bases and J by 0 bases, with 7 bases between the two germline ends. This CDR3 is built from 15 residues. Per germline, CDR1 SGHDT and CDR2 YYEEEE. The CDR3 is CASSLEPSSYNEQFF. Here the CDR3 DNA reads TGTGCCAGCAGCTTGGAACCGAGCTCCTACAATGAGCAGTTCTTC.

This rearrangement joins TRBV19 to TRBJ2-7; 10 bases are a match to TRBD1. This CDR3 region has 14 residues. After removal of 3 bases from V and 5 bases from J, the junction contained 4 bases not matched to a gene. CDR1 LNHDA and CDR2 SQIVND come from the germline V gene (reference sequence). The CDR3 protein is CASSMGQGWNEQYF. As DNA, the CDR3 is TGTGCCAGTAGTATGGGACAGGGGTGGAACGAGCAGTACTTC.

The chain carries TRBV6-1 and TRBJ1-2; 7 positions agree with TRBD1. Germline CDR1 is MNHNS and CDR2 is SASEGT. J lost 8 bases, V lost 3 bases, and 12 bases had no gene match. The CDR3 is 15 residues long. CDR3 in amino acids: CASSEFQGVVVGYTF. In DNA form, the CDR3 reads TGTGCCAGCAGTGAGTTCCAGGGGGTCGTGGTGGGCTACACCTTC.

The table lists this clone with a few counts. This chain links TRBV4-1 with TRBJ2-7, with D hard to call. This CDR3 has 13 amino acids. Trimming took 1 base from V and 5 from J, leaving 9 bases between them. CDR1 and CDR2 (germline): MGHRA, YSYEKL. CDR3 loop: CASSQVLVHEQYF. CDR3 sequence (DNA): TGCGCCAGCAGCCAAGTTTTGGTGCACGAGCAGTACTTC.

J is TRBJ2-1 and V is TRBV4-2; unclear D gene. The V gene's germline CDR1 is LGHNA and CDR2 YNFKEQ. V gave up 4 bases and J gave up 8 bases, with 12 bases separating them. The CDR3 consists of 13 residues. CDR3 loop: CASSPRGVDEQFF. The CDR3 DNA follows: TGTGCCAGCAGCCCCAGAGGCGTCGATGAGCAGTTCTTC.

The V and J genes are TRBV28 and TRBJ2-5; D is unclear. TRBJ2-7 matches the DNA end more closely, so the J call is doubtful. Germline V CDR1 and CDR2: MDHEN, SYDVKM. This CDR3 contains 14 residues. The CDR3: CASSLKISLGEQYF. In DNA form, the CDR3 reads TGTGCCAGCAGTTTAAAGATTAGTCTGGGCGAGCAGTACTTC.

V is TRBV28 and J is TRBJ1-1; D uncertain. Germline values: CDR1 MDHEN, CDR2 SYDVKM. The CDR3 has 12 residues. V shed 7 bases and J shed 6 bases, with 12 bases lying between them. The CDR3 coding sequence is TGTGCCAGCACCCCCTGGTCGTCTGAAGCTTTCTTT. Protein sequence: CASTPWSSEAFF.

This chain links TRBV28 with TRBJ2-1; D may correspond to TRBD1 or TRBD2 (5 bases each). Trimming took 10 bases from V and 4 from J, leaving 11 bases between them. Germline V gives CDR1 MDHEN, CDR2 SYDVKM. The CDR3 has 12 amino acids. CDR3 sequence: CANKGEYNEQFF. CDR3 nucleotides: TGTGCCAACAAAGGGGAGTACAATGAGCAGTTCTTC.

The chain combines TRBV4-1 with TRBJ2-7, with D tentatively TRBD2 (5 bases). V lost 1 base and J 2 bases, leaving 15 bases between the germline ends. The CDR3 is 16 amino acids. CDR1 is MGHRA and CDR2 is YSYEKL in the germline V gene. CDR3 loop: CASSQVPVEGPYEQYF. DNA for the CDR3: TGCGCCAGCAGCCAAGTTCCAGTCGAGGGTCCCTACGAGCAGTACTTC.

The count of this clone is one. The rearrangement uses TRBV27 and TRBJ2-1; TRBD2 matches at 8 bases. After removal of 6 bases from V and 8 bases from J, the junction contained 12 bases not matched to a gene. CDR3 length equals 15 residues. Germline V lookup: CDR1 MNHEY, CDR2 SMNVEV (reference sequence). The CDR3 here is CASSSRGGRLYEQFF. CDR3 DNA: TGTGCCAGCAGCTCCAGGGGCGGGAGGCTATATGAGCAGTTCTTC.

This chain connects TRBV19 to TRBJ2-7; weak D call: TRBD1 (5 bases). Trimming left V 3 bases short and J 0 bases short, with 6 bases between. The germline gives CDR1 LNHDA, CDR2 SQIVND (reference sequence). This CDR3 is built from 13 residues. The CDR3 nucleotides are TGTGCCAGTAGTATCCAGGGCTCCTACGAGCAGTACTTC. Its translation: CASSIQGSYEQYF.

This chain uses TRBV9 with TRBJ1-2; 8 nucleotides line up with TRBD1. J gave up 6 bases and V 3 bases, and 10 bases lay outside the gene matches. CDR1 and CDR2 from the germline V gene are SGDLS and YYNGEE. The CDR3 contains 15 residues. CDR3 sequence reads: CASSAHEDRVDGYTF. The CDR3 DNA follows: TGTGCCAGCAGCGCCCACGAGGACAGGGTGGATGGCTACACCTTC.

The chain carries TRBV11-2 and TRBJ1-1; D is undetermined. The length of the CDR3 is 11 residues. The germline CDR1 and CDR2 sequences are SGHAT and FQNNGV. Trimming stripped 0 bases from V and 5 bases from J, with 1 base between. This CDR3 reads CASSLETEAFF. As DNA, the CDR3 is TGTGCCAGCAGCTTAGAGACTGAAGCTTTCTTT.

This clone was observed a single time. The CDR3 loop reads CAWGRSDSPLHF. The CDR3 DNA reads as TGTGCCTGGGGCAGATCGGATTCACCCCTCCACTTT. The rearrangement joins TRBV30 to TRBJ1-6, with unresolved D. The CDR3 has 12 residues. Trimming removed 5 bases from V and 8 bases from J, with 10 bases in between. Germline V lookup: CDR1 GTSNPN, CDR2 SVGIG (reference sequence).

This clone appeared once. The chain has TRBV4-1 and TRBJ1-2; 8 positions agree with TRBD1. The CDR3 loop spans 16 amino acids. V lost 4 bases and J lost 4; bases outside the gene matches: 11. Germline CDR1 and CDR2: MGHRA and YSYEKL. The CDR3 region has the DNA TGCGCCAGCAGCCTCCCCGGGCAGGGGGCCCCCTATGGCTACACCTTC. Translated: CASSLPGQGAPYGYTF.

V gene TRBV20-1 combines with J gene TRBJ2-7; D is uncertain. The CDR3 is 11 amino acids. V shed 1 base and J shed 5 bases, with 6 bases lying between them. CDR1 is DFQATT and CDR2 is SNEGSKA in the germline V gene (reference sequence). In nucleotides, the CDR3 is TGCAGTGCTAGAGGGTACCACGAGCAGTACTTC. Its protein is CSARGYHEQYF.